Below, 9 T cell receptor beta chains from the same sample are listed, as sequenced in a study of T-cell memory formation after mild COVID-19. MiXCR, applied by TCRdb to the 5' RACE reads, yields one record per CDR3 protein. The sample shows more than 80,000 distinct CDR3 sequences, roughly an eighth of them seen only once. Material for sequencing was PBMCs or a T cell subset sorted from them (not recorded which). All receptors come from an adult woman who had mild COVID-19 (a few samples of this study predate the infection). Cell type and time point are not known.

This clonotype showed up just a few times. CDR3 protein: CASSHPLAGGPQENEQFF. CDR3 nucleotide sequence: TGTGCCAGCAGCCACCCTCTAGCGGGAGGGCCACAGGAGAATGAGCAGTTCTTC. The genes are TRBV14 and TRBJ2-1, with 12 bases lining up with TRBD2. After removal of 3 bases from V and 7 bases from J, the junction contained 13 bases not matched to a gene. Germline CDR1 SGHDN, CDR2 FVKESK. The CDR3 consists of 18 residues.

V and J are TRBV3-1 and TRBJ2-5, with a tentative D call TRBD1 (5 bases). CDR3 length: 15 amino acids. Trimming cost V 6 bases and J 2 bases, with 16 bases left between them. Per germline, CDR1 LGHDT and CDR2 YNNKEL (reference sequence). CDR3 region: CASRDTGDRQETQYF. In DNA form, the CDR3 reads TGTGCCAGCAGGGACACCGGAGATAGGCAAGAGACCCAGTACTTC.

The sample holds a few counts of this clonotype. This chain connects TRBV5-5 to TRBJ2-5, with TRBD2 as a possible D gene (6 bases). Per germline, CDR1 SGHKS and CDR2 YYEKEE (reference sequence). Trimming removed 3 bases from V and 5 bases from J, with 8 bases in between. CDR3 length: 12 residues. As DNA, the CDR3 is TGTGCCAGCAGCTCGGGGGAGGAGACCCAGTACTTC. It codes for CASSSGEETQYF.

The chain combines TRBV13 with TRBJ2-7; 12 nucleotides agree with TRBD2. The germline CDR1 and CDR2 sequences are PRHDT and FYEKMQ (reference sequence). V shed 5 bases and J 1 base; nucleotides not matched to a gene: 15. CDR3 size: 19 residues. The CDR3 sequence: CASSPKTSSGGARSYEQYF. Here the CDR3 DNA reads TGTGCCAGCAGCCCAAAGACCTCTAGCGGGGGGGCCCGGTCCTACGAGCAGTACTTC.

The chain links TRBV20-1 to TRBJ2-1, with 8 bases identical to TRBD1. Germline-derived CDR1 and CDR2 are DFQATT and SNEGSKA (reference sequence). The CDR3 length is 15 residues. V lost 0 bases and J lost 3; bases outside the gene matches: 4. In DNA, the CDR3 is TGCAGTGCTAGAGACGCCGGGACAGGCTACAATGAGCAGTTCTTC. Amino acids: CSARDAGTGYNEQFF.

This clonotype has at least ten counts. V gene TRBV29-1 combines with J gene TRBJ2-4; unclear D gene. V was pared by 0 bases and J by 10 bases, with 4 bases between. Germline assignment: CDR1 SQVTM and CDR2 ANQGSEA. The CDR3 is 10 residues long. The CDR3 DNA reads as TGCAGCGTTGAAGATCGTATTCAGTACTTC. Translation: CSVEDRIQYF.

This clonotype was detected a few times. The chain combines TRBV7-9 with TRBJ2-1; TRBD1 matches 7 bases. The CDR3 has 13 amino acids. Losses at the gene ends were 5 bases for V and 6 bases for J; bases not matched to a gene: 4. Germline V CDR1 and CDR2: SEHNR, FQNEAQ (reference sequence). CDR3 DNA sequence: TGTGCCAGCAGCACCGGACAGGTCAATGAGCAGTTCTTC. Its protein is CASSTGQVNEQFF.

This clonotype was recorded a few times. The chain carries TRBV7-6 and TRBJ1-4; D gene unclear. V was clipped by 5 bases and J by 4 bases, with 17 bases between them. CDR3 length equals 16 residues. From germline, CDR1 is SGHVS and CDR2 FNYEAQ. As DNA, the CDR3 is TGTGCCAGCAGCCCTACGCCCGGAGCAATTAATGAAAAACTGTTTTTT. This encodes CASSPTPGAINEKLFF.

The chain combines TRBV4-1 with TRBJ2-5, with D unresolved. The V gene lost 0 bases and the J gene lost 1 base, with 9 bases spanning the gap. CDR3 size: 15 residues. Germline loops: CDR1 MGHRA, CDR2 YSYEKL. The CDR3 nucleotides read TGCGCCAGCAGCCAAGATATCTACTCCCAAGAGACCCAGTACTTC. This encodes CASSQDIYSQETQYF.